The clone carrying this TCR beta chain was counted many times. The template used for profiling TCR beta VDJ and CDR3 was genomic DNA. MiXCR was run by TCRdb on the reads, yielding one entry per CDR3 protein. The repertoire includes roughly 58,000 distinct CDR3 sequences, around 55% of them detected once, and 2% to 3% sits in the top ten. The CDR3 runs to 16 residues. V lost 4 bases, J lost 2 bases, and 10 bases stayed unmatched. Per germline, CDR1 SGHAT and CDR2 FQNNGV. These data come from a study of CD8+CD57+ T cells in acquired aplastic anemia. Study-wide context: Among healthy donors, CD4+ cells averaged approximately 10 million reads.

This receptor was obtained from a human donor in good health, serving as a control. Sequencing was carried out using sorted CD4+, CD8+, or CD8+CD57+ T cells (not recorded which) from PBMCs. The rearrangement uses TRBV11-2 and TRBJ2-5; TRBD2 matches at 7 bases. The CDR3 region is CASSSRLGEGQETQYF. The DNA for the CDR3 is TGTGCCAGCAGCTCTCGCCTGGGGGAGGGTCAAGAGACCCAGTACTTC.